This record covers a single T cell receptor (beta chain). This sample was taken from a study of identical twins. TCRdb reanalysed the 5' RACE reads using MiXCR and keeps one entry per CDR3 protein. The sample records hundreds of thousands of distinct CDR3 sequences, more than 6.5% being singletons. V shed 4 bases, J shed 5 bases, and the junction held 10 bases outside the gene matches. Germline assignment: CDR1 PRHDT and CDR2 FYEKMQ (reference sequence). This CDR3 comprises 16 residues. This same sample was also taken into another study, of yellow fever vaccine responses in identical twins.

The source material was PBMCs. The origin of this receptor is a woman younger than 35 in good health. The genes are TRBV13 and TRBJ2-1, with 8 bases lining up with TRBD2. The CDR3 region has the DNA TGTGCCAGCAGCTCTGGCGGGAGGAAGCCAAACAATGAGCAGTTCTTC. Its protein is CASSSGGRKPNNEQFF.